Following are 26 T cell receptor beta chains from one sample sequenced in a study of T cell responses to AZD1222 COVID-19 vaccine. TCRdb keeps only in-frame clones here, not all; method: immunoSEQ multiplex PCR. Of about 81,000 clones detected, 91% appear once; the ten largest clones hold about 8%. Here the sequenced sample was peripheral blood, taken 28 days after the second AZD1222 dose. These TCRs come from an adult who received the AZD1222 COVID-19 vaccine.

The V and J genes are TRBV7-9 and TRBJ1-1; D may be TRBD1 (5 bases). Per germline, CDR1 SEHNR and CDR2 FQNEAQ (reference sequence). Trimming shortened V by 1 base and J by 11 bases, and 14 bases separated the two germline ends. The CDR3 loop spans 13 amino acids. CDR3 protein: CASSLESERGAFF. Written as DNA, the CDR3 is TGTGCCAGCAGCTTAGAGTCAGAACGGGGGGCTTTCTTT. Full variable domain (outside the CDR3, taken from reference TRBV7-9 and TRBJ1-1): DTGVSQNPRHKITKRGQNVTFRCDPISEHNRLYWYRQTLGQGPEFLTYFQNEAQLEKSRLLSDRFSAERPKGSFSTLEIQRTEQGDSAMYLCASSLESERGAFFGQGTRLTVV.

The CDR3 sequence: CASSFGRGGTEAFF. The CDR3 nucleotides are TGTGCCAGCAGCTTTGGAAGGGGTGGCACTGAAGCTTTCTTT. The chain joins TRBV13 to TRBJ1-1; TRBD1 is a possible D gene (5 bases). The CDR3 has 14 amino acids. Germline V gene data show CDR1 as PRHDT and CDR2 as FYEKMQ (reference sequence). V gave up 3 bases and J gave up 4 bases, with 12 bases separating them.

The gene calls are TRBV9 and TRBJ1-6, with unresolved D. V was clipped by 0 bases and J by 2 bases, with 9 bases between them. From germline, CDR1 is SGDLS and CDR2 YYNGEE. The CDR3 consists of 16 residues. The CDR3, as DNA: TGTGCCAGCAGCGTAGCAGAAGGCACCTATAATTCACCCCTCCACTTT. Its translation: CASSVAEGTYNSPLHF.

This chain uses TRBV24-1 with TRBJ2-1; D not certain. V dropped 8 bases and J dropped 5 bases, with 12 bases sitting between them. The length of the CDR3 is 13 residues. Per the germline V gene, CDR1 is KGHDR and CDR2 is SFDVKD. CDR3 sequence (DNA): TGTGCCACCACCGCGCCATATAACAATGAGCAGTTCTTC. It specifies CATTAPYNNEQFF.

About this clone itself: An end of the junction does not agree with germline; a read error may underlie this. The V gene is TRBV6-2 or TRBV6-3, the J gene TRBJ1-1, with D possibly matching TRBD1 (5 bases). CDR3 length: 11 residues. Germline assignment: CDR1 MNHEY and CDR2 SVGEGT. The DNA of the CDR3 is TGTGCCAGCAGCCACGGGACTGAAACTTTCTTT. This codes for CASSHGTETFF.

The V and J genes are TRBV30 and TRBJ1-2, with 9 bases that match TRBD1. Germline values: CDR1 GTSNPN, CDR2 SVGIG (reference sequence). There are 13 residues in the CDR3. V lost 8 bases and J lost 8; bases outside the gene matches: 12. CDR3 DNA: TGTGCCAGTGATACAGGGGGCGCGGGAGGCTACACCTTC. The encoded protein is CASDTGGAGGYTF.

V gene TRBV4-1 combines with J gene TRBJ2-7; D is unclear. The germline V gene encodes CDR1 MGHRA and CDR2 YSYEKL. The CDR3 is 14 amino acids. V shed 0 bases and J shed 3 bases, with 9 bases lying between them. CDR3 amino acids: CASSQDTDFYEQYF. In nucleotides, the CDR3 is TGCGCCAGCAGCCAAGATACAGACTTCTACGAGCAGTACTTC.

The chain links TRBV9 to TRBJ2-2; possibly TRBD1 or TRBD2 for D (5 bases each). Germline CDR1 reads SGDLS; CDR2 reads YYNGEE. Trimming shortened V by 3 bases and J by 4 bases, and 13 bases separated the two germline ends. This CDR3 contains 15 residues. The CDR3, as DNA: TGTGCCAGCAGCGACCCCCGGGACCCCACCGGGGAGCTGTTTTTT. Translation gives CASSDPRDPTGELFF.

V is TRBV21-1 and J is TRBJ2-7. TRBV21-1 is an annotated pseudogene. The CDR3 covers 15 residues. The CDR3 sequence is CASSNKGGTLYEQYF. The CDR3 region has the DNA TGTGCCAGCAGCAATAAAGGGGGGACTCTCTACGAGCAGTACTTC.

V is TRBV10-3 and J is TRBJ2-2; the D call may be TRBD1 or TRBD2 (6 bases each). Between the trimmed V and J ends, which lost 10 bases and 6 bases, there was a span of 21 bases. The germline V gene encodes CDR1 ENHRY and CDR2 SYGVKD. This CDR3 has 15 residues. CDR3 amino acids: CATEGGFPTPGELFF. CDR3 bases: TGTGCCACCGAGGGGGGTTTCCCCACCCCCGGGGAGCTGTTTTTT.

CDR3 DNA sequence: TGTGCCAGCTCACCAAGGGGGAGTCCCACTGAAGCTTTCTTT. It is translated as CASSPRGSPTEAFF. The chain carries TRBV18 and TRBJ1-1; tentative D call: TRBD1 (6 bases). Germline V gene sequence: CDR1 KGHSH, CDR2 LQKENI. This CDR3 is 14 amino acids long. The V end was cut by 2 bases, the J end by 4 bases, with 11 bases between.

The chain carries TRBV28 and TRBJ1-6; D perhaps matches TRBD1 (5 bases). Trimming cost V 8 bases and J 7 bases, with 12 bases left between them. Per germline, CDR1 MDHEN and CDR2 SYDVKM. This CDR3 is 13 amino acids long. The CDR3 DNA reads as TGTGCCAGCCCCGGGGGGAGGAATTCACCCCTCCACTTT. Residues: CASPGGRNSPLHF.

The chain employs TRBV6-5 and TRBJ1-1, with D possibly TRBD1 on 6 matching bases. Germline V gene data show CDR1 as MNHEY and CDR2 as SVGAGI. Trimming took off 7 bases at V and 0 bases at J, with 15 bases between the two ends. This CDR3 comprises 15 residues. The CDR3 is CASTPSGQLNTEAFF. The CDR3 DNA reads as TGTGCCAGCACCCCCTCTGGACAGTTGAACACTGAAGCTTTCTTT.

This sequence joins TRBV6-5 and TRBJ1-5; D call uncertain. In germline, CDR1 is MNHEY, CDR2 SVGAGI. The CDR3 extends over 16 amino acids. With 2 bases removed from V and 0 bases from J, the gap between germline ends came to 11 bases. CDR3 bases: TGTGCCAGCAGTTACGAAACAGTTCATAGCAATCAGCCCCAGCATTTT. It yields the protein CASSYETVHSNQPQHF.

V gene TRBV28 combines with J gene TRBJ1-6, with TRBD1 matching 7 bases. The CDR3 is 14 amino acids. The germline gives CDR1 MDHEN, CDR2 SYDVKM. With 6 bases clipped from V and 10 bases from J, the junction kept 9 bases outside the gene matches. The CDR3 DNA follows: TGTGCCAGCAGATCGGCAGGGGGGAGCTCACCCCTCCACTTT. This codes for CASRSAGGSSPLHF.

This sequence joins TRBV13 and TRBJ2-7; D tentatively fits TRBD1 or TRBD2 (7 bases each). The CDR3 totals 16 residues. The V and J ends lost 5 bases and 2 bases respectively, with 19 bases between them. Germline V gene lookup returns CDR1 PRHDT and CDR2 FYEKMQ (reference sequence). CDR3 sequence: CASSQSQGGAPYEQYF. CDR3 in DNA: TGTGCCAGCAGCCAGTCTCAGGGGGGGGCCCCCTACGAGCAGTACTTC.

The gene calls are TRBV4-2 and TRBJ2-1; tentatively, D is TRBD1 (5 bases). Germline V gives CDR1 LGHNA, CDR2 YNFKEQ. The CDR3 has 15 amino acids. Trimming pared 0 bases from V and 5 bases from J, leaving 11 bases between. The CDR3: CASSQDVQAHNEQFF. The CDR3 DNA is TGTGCCAGCAGCCAAGATGTACAGGCCCACAATGAGCAGTTCTTC.

This clone is a singleton in its sample. The gene calls are TRBV19 and TRBJ1-1; 7 bases match TRBD1. CDR1 is LNHDA and CDR2 is SQIVND in the germline V gene (reference sequence). The CDR3 has 12 amino acids. V shed 11 bases, J shed 11 bases, and the junction held 14 bases outside the gene matches. CDR3 protein: CASEGEGARAFF. The CDR3 bases are TGTGCCTCCGAGGGAGAGGGGGCTCGGGCTTTCTTT.

This clone was counted a few times. This chain links TRBV15 with TRBJ1-1; D remains ambiguous. The CDR3 sequence is 13 residues long. The ends were cut back, 6 bases at V and 1 base at J, with 9 bases in the middle. Germline CDR1 reads LNHNV; CDR2 reads YYDKDF (reference sequence). This CDR3 is CATRDRGNTEAFF. The CDR3 nucleotides read TGTGCCACCAGGGACCGGGGGAACACTGAAGCTTTCTTT.

V gene TRBV3-1 (or the pseudogene TRBV3-2) combines with J gene TRBJ2-7; possible D gene TRBD1, 6 bases. Germline V gene data show CDR1 as LGHDT and CDR2 as YNNKEL (reference sequence). The germline V and J ends were trimmed by 2 bases and 6 bases, with 14 bases remaining between them. The CDR3 loop spans 14 amino acids. CDR3 residues: CASSQQGSWGEQYF. The CDR3, as DNA: TGTGCCAGCAGCCAACAGGGGAGTTGGGGCGAGCAGTACTTC.

The chain couples TRBV5-5 to TRBJ1-3; D gene uncertain. The CDR3 contains 12 residues. The germline V and J ends were trimmed by 0 bases and 8 bases, with 6 bases remaining between them. Germline V gives CDR1 SGHKS, CDR2 YYEKEE (reference sequence). CDR3 residues: CASSLDSDTIYF. The CDR3 region has the DNA TGTGCCAGCAGCTTGGATTCTGACACCATATATTTT. The full variable domain, rest sourced from reference TRBV5-5 and TRBJ1-3, is DAGVTQSPTHLIKTRGQQVTLRCSPISGHKSVSWYQQVLGQGPQFIFQYYEKEERGRGNFPDRFSARQFPNYSSELNVNALLLGDSALYLCASSLDSDTIYFGEGSWLTVV.

The V gene is TRBV18, the J gene TRBJ1-1; D unclear. This CDR3 has 12 amino acids. CDR1 and CDR2 from the germline V gene are KGHSH and LQKENI. The V end lost 8 bases, the J end lost 3 bases, and 10 bases lay between the germline ends. CDR3 sequence (DNA): TGTGCCAGCGCGACTGGGTACACTGAAGCTTTCTTT. It specifies CASATGYTEAFF.

This chain uses TRBV6-5 with TRBJ2-4; D tentatively fits TRBD1 or TRBD2 (5 bases each). The length of the CDR3 is 14 residues. Germline V gene lookup returns CDR1 MNHEY and CDR2 SVGAGI. V was clipped by 6 bases and J by 4 bases, with 13 bases between them. The CDR3: CASRKTAEKNIQYF. The CDR3 DNA reads as TGTGCCAGCAGAAAGACAGCGGAAAAAAACATTCAGTACTTC.

This chain joins TRBV5-1 and TRBJ2-1; TRBD2 agrees at 10 bases. V lost 5 bases to trimming and J lost 0 bases; unmatched junction nucleotides: 2. There are 15 residues in the CDR3. CDR1 and CDR2 from the germline V gene are SGHRS and YFSETQ. CDR3 loop: CASRTSGHSYNEQFF. As DNA, the CDR3 is TGCGCCAGCAGGACTAGCGGGCACTCCTACAATGAGCAGTTCTTC. The full variable domain, its missing parts supplied by reference TRBV5-1 and TRBJ2-1, is KAGVTQTPRYLIKTRGQQVTLSCSPISGHRSVSWYQQTPGQGLQFLFEYFSETQRNKGNFPGRFSGRQFSNSRSEMNVSTLELGDSALYLCASRTSGHSYNEQFFGPGTRLTVL.

V gene TRBV5-4 combines with J gene TRBJ2-5, with 9 nucleotides matching TRBD1. The CDR3 consists of 14 residues. Germline lookup yields CDR1 SGHNT and CDR2 YYREEE (reference sequence). The V and J ends lost 3 bases and 5 bases, in that order; junction bases with no gene match: 5. CDR3 residues: CASSSQGAAETQYF. The CDR3, as DNA: TGTGCCAGCAGCTCACAGGGGGCGGCGGAGACCCAGTACTTC.

The chain links TRBV27 to TRBJ1-4, with D maybe TRBD1 (5 bases). The V gene lost 2 bases and the J gene lost 4 bases, with 8 bases spanning the gap. The CDR3 loop spans 14 amino acids. Looked up from germline, CDR1 is MNHEY and CDR2 is SMNVEV (reference sequence). The CDR3 here is CASSLGANNEKLFF. The CDR3 DNA reads TGTGCCAGCAGTTTAGGGGCAAATAATGAAAAACTGTTTTTT.